Following are 21 T cell receptor beta chains from one sample sequenced in a study of CD8 T cells in Susac syndrome. Random-hexamer reverse transcription was applied to roughly 0.5 to 1 ug RNA. TCRdb used MiXCR to reprocess the immunoSEQ multiplex PCR reads, holding one entry per CDR3 protein. The repertoire holds around 150,000 distinct CDR3 sequences, with approximately 93% as singletons. Sequencing used CD8+ T cells from PBMCs. The receptors originated from a human donor in good health.

The V and J genes are TRBV9 and TRBJ2-1; D remains ambiguous. Per the germline V gene, CDR1 is SGDLS and CDR2 is YYNGEE. With 5 bases removed from V and 5 bases from J, the gap between germline ends came to 11 bases. The CDR3 is 13 amino acids. CDR3 region: CASSPLVDNEQFF. The CDR3 coding sequence is TGTGCCAGCAGTCCCCTCGTGGACAATGAGCAGTTCTTC. The full variable domain, its missing parts supplied by reference TRBV9 and TRBJ2-1, is DSGVTQTPKHLITATGQRVTLRCSPRSGDLSVYWYQQSLDQGLQFLIQYYNGEERAKGNILERFSAQQFPDLHSELNLSSLELGDSALYFCASSPLVDNEQFFGPGTRLTVL.

The V gene is TRBV20-1, the J gene TRBJ2-1; 7 nucleotides line up with TRBD2. This CDR3 is 13 amino acids long. Per the germline V gene, CDR1 is DFQATT and CDR2 is SNEGSKA (reference sequence). Unmatched junction bases numbered 4, after V lost 6 bases and J lost 2 bases. The CDR3 spells CSAEGTTYNEQFF. CDR3 in DNA: TGCAGTGCCGAAGGGACTACCTACAATGAGCAGTTCTTC.

The J gene is TRBJ2-7, the V gene TRBV6-5; D perhaps matches TRBD1 (6 bases). The CDR3 spans 15 residues. Germline loops: CDR1 MNHEY, CDR2 SVGAGI. V was shortened by 0 bases and J by 6 bases, with 15 bases between the two germline ends. The CDR3 DNA reads as TGTGCCAGCAGTTACTCGAACCCGACAGGCGCCGAGCAGTACTTC. It yields the protein CASSYSNPTGAEQYF.

This sequence joins TRBV20-1 and TRBJ2-2, with D hard to call. Germline V gene data show CDR1 as DFQATT and CDR2 as SNEGSKA (reference sequence). The CDR3 contains 11 residues. V gave up 1 base and J gave up 4 bases, with 1 base separating them. The CDR3 here is CSARVTGELFF. CDR3 coding DNA: TGCAGTGCTAGAGTCACCGGGGAGCTGTTTTTT.

The rearrangement joins TRBV12-3 or TRBV12-4 to TRBJ2-3, with TRBD2 matching over 8 bases. V lost 1 base to trimming and J lost 6 bases; unmatched junction nucleotides: 6. This CDR3 has 15 amino acids. CDR3 nucleotides: TGTGCCAGCAGTTTAGTCGGGAGGGCCGATGATACGCAGTATTTT. Amino acid sequence: CASSLVGRADDTQYF.

The rearrangement joins TRBV7-9 to TRBJ2-1; TRBD2 is a possible D gene (6 bases). The CDR3 is 15 amino acids. Germline assignment: CDR1 SEHNR and CDR2 FQNEAQ (reference sequence). With 2 bases removed from V and 0 bases from J, the gap between germline ends came to 8 bases. The CDR3 coding sequence is TGTGCCAGCAGCTTATTGGGGGGCTCCTACAATGAGCAGTTCTTC. It specifies CASSLLGGSYNEQFF. Looking up the rest from reference TRBV7-9 and TRBJ2-1 gives the full variable domain: DTGVSQNPRHKITKRGQNVTFRCDPISEHNRLYWYRQTLGQGPEFLTYFQNEAQLEKSRLLSDRFSAERPKGSFSTLEIQRTEQGDSAMYLCASSLLGGSYNEQFFGPGTRLTVL.

The chain employs TRBV9 and TRBJ2-6, with D maybe TRBD2 (5 bases). CDR3 length: 13 amino acids. CDR1 and CDR2 from the germline V gene are SGDLS and YYNGEE. Trimming took off 6 bases at V and 4 bases at J, with 8 bases between the two ends. As DNA, the CDR3 is TGTGCCAGCACCCCGGGGGGGGCCAACGTCCTGACTTTC. Its protein is CASTPGGANVLTF.

The chain links TRBV29-1 to TRBJ1-2, with 7 nucleotides matching TRBD1. This CDR3 region has 14 residues. Germline values: CDR1 SQVTM, CDR2 ANQGSEA. V was clipped by 2 bases and J by 3 bases; unmatched bases: 6. This chain's CDR3 is CSVELRQGDYGYTF. DNA of the CDR3: TGCAGCGTTGAACTTCGGCAGGGGGACTATGGCTACACCTTC.

The chain combines TRBV25-1 with TRBJ2-2; 13 nucleotides align to TRBD2. Trimming at V came to 8 bases and at J to 10 bases, leaving 4 bases not matched to a gene. The CDR3 spans 13 residues. CDR1 and CDR2 (germline): MGHDK, SYGVNS. CDR3: CASVTSGREELFF. CDR3 sequence (DNA): TGTGCCAGCGTCACTAGCGGGAGGGAGGAGCTGTTTTTT. The full variable domain, its missing parts supplied by reference TRBV25-1 and TRBJ2-2, is EADIYQTPRYLVIGTGKKITLECSQTMGHDKMYWYQQDPGMELHLIHYSYGVNSTEKGDLSSESTVSRIRTEHFPLTLESARPSHTSQYLCASVTSGREELFFGEGSRLTVL.

The CDR3: CASSLGLAGGPSNTQYF. The CDR3 DNA reads TGCGCCAGCAGCCTAGGACTAGCGGGAGGGCCTTCGAATACGCAGTATTTT. The chain has TRBV4-1 and TRBJ2-3; TRBD2 aligns across 15 bases. Germline V gene sequence: CDR1 MGHRA, CDR2 YSYEKL. V was clipped by 4 bases and J by 7 bases; unmatched bases: 9. CDR3 length: 17 residues.

The chain links TRBV12-3 or TRBV12-4 to TRBJ2-5; D is unresolved. With 7 bases removed from V and 0 bases from J, the gap between germline ends came to 15 bases. The CDR3 has 15 amino acids. CDR3 nucleotides: TGTGCCAGCATAGACGGAGAACAGAACCAAGAGACCCAGTACTTC. Its translation is CASIDGEQNQETQYF.

CDR3 loop: CASSTSGPYEQYF. Here the CDR3 DNA reads TGTGCCAGCAGCACGAGCGGACCCTACGAGCAGTACTTC. This chain connects TRBV27 to TRBJ2-7; D might be TRBD2 (5 bases). Per the germline V gene, CDR1 is MNHEY and CDR2 is SMNVEV (reference sequence). The germline V and J ends were trimmed by 6 bases and 2 bases, with 11 bases remaining between them. This CDR3 has 13 amino acids.

The chain has TRBV2 and TRBJ1-2; perhaps TRBD1 as D (5 bases). With 2 bases removed from V and 7 bases from J, the gap between germline ends came to 11 bases. CDR1 and CDR2 (germline): SNHLY, FYNNEI. The length of the CDR3 is 13 residues. Written as DNA, the CDR3 is TGTGCCAGCAGTGAAACCAGGGTAATTGGCTACACCTTC. Residues: CASSETRVIGYTF. The full variable domain, in which reference TRBV2 and TRBJ1-2 provide the parts outside the CDR3, is EPEVTQTPSHQVTQMGQEVILRCVPISNHLYFYWYRQILGQKVEFLVSFYNNEISEKSEIFDDQFSVERPDGSNFTLKIRSTKLEDSAMYFCASSETRVIGYTFGSGTRLTVV.

The chain combines TRBV2 with TRBJ2-5; 8 nucleotides line up with TRBD2. Germline V gene lookup returns CDR1 SNHLY and CDR2 FYNNEI. After removal of 4 bases from V and 2 bases from J, the junction contained 6 bases not matched to a gene. This CDR3 spans 15 amino acids. In DNA form, the CDR3 reads TGTGCCAGCAGTGTATACGGGAGGGGGCAAGAGACCCAGTACTTC. Translation: CASSVYGRGQETQYF. Based on the CDR3 plus reference TRBV2 and TRBJ2-5, the full variable domain is EPEVTQTPSHQVTQMGQEVILRCVPISNHLYFYWYRQILGQKVEFLVSFYNNEISEKSEIFDDQFSVERPDGSNFTLKIRSTKLEDSAMYFCASSVYGRGQETQYFGPGTRLLVL.

This chain uses TRBV27 with TRBJ2-7, with a weak D call TRBD2 (5 bases). Germline assignment: CDR1 MNHEY and CDR2 SMNVEV (reference sequence). The CDR3 consists of 14 residues. V lost 6 bases to trimming and J lost 0 bases, with 12 bases between them. The CDR3 bases are TGTGCCAGCAGCCACGAGCGGACCTCCTACGAGCAGTACTTC. This encodes CASSHERTSYEQYF.

This chain links TRBV5-5 with TRBJ2-7, with TRBD2 matching over 9 bases. V dropped 1 base and J dropped 0; count of bases not matched to a gene: 2. CDR1 SGHKS and CDR2 YYEKEE come from the germline V gene (reference sequence). The CDR3 spans 15 residues. CDR3 amino acids: CASSLLAGSSYEQYF. The CDR3 DNA reads as TGTGCCAGCAGCTTGCTAGCGGGGAGCTCCTACGAGCAGTACTTC. Looking up the rest from reference TRBV5-5 and TRBJ2-7 gives the full variable domain: DAGVTQSPTHLIKTRGQQVTLRCSPISGHKSVSWYQQVLGQGPQFIFQYYEKEERGRGNFPDRFSARQFPNYSSELNVNALLLGDSALYLCASSLLAGSSYEQYFGPGTRLTVT.

V usage is TRBV7-9 and J usage is TRBJ2-1, with D unclear. This CDR3 spans 12 amino acids. Trimming pared 7 bases from V and 8 bases from J, leaving 12 bases between. The germline CDR1 and CDR2 sequences are SEHNR and FQNEAQ (reference sequence). The CDR3 region has the DNA TGTGCCAGCATCGTAGCAGGCGATGAGCAGTTCTTC. Its protein is CASIVAGDEQFF.

This chain links TRBV9 with TRBJ2-1; tentatively, D is TRBD2 (5 bases). Germline V gene lookup returns CDR1 SGDLS and CDR2 YYNGEE. Trimming pared 0 bases from V and 1 base from J, leaving 14 bases between. The CDR3 runs to 17 residues. CDR3 loop: CASSVESGLGSYNEQFF. The CDR3 coding sequence is TGTGCCAGCAGCGTAGAAAGCGGACTTGGTTCCTACAATGAGCAGTTCTTC.

The V and J genes are TRBV19 and TRBJ2-1; 8 bases fit TRBD2. This CDR3 is built from 15 residues. Trimming removed 5 bases from V and 4 bases from J; junction bases left unmatched: 7. Germline CDR1 is LNHDA and CDR2 is SQIVND (reference sequence). The CDR3 DNA reads as TGTGCCAGTAGTGGGCTAGCGGGCTCTTACAATGAGCAGTTCTTC. It yields the protein CASSGLAGSYNEQFF.

The V and J genes are TRBV28 and TRBJ1-5; D not resolved. V shed 2 bases and J shed 7 bases, with 3 bases lying between them. Germline CDR1 MDHEN, CDR2 SYDVKM. The CDR3 has 11 residues. The DNA of the CDR3 is TGTGCCAGCAGTTTAGCCCAGCCCCAGCATTTT. It yields the protein CASSLAQPQHF. The full variable domain, with the rest looked up from reference TRBV28 and TRBJ1-5, is DVKVTQSSRYLVKRTGEKVFLECVQDMDHENMFWYRQDPGLGLRLIYFSYDVKMKEKGDIPEGYSVSREKKERFSLILESASTNQTSMYLCASSLAQPQHFGDGTRLSIL.

The gene calls are TRBV7-2 and TRBJ2-7; perhaps D is TRBD1 or TRBD2 (5 bases each). Per the germline V gene, CDR1 is SGHTA and CDR2 is FQGNSA. Trimming shortened V by 11 bases and J by 3 bases, and 17 bases separated the two germline ends. There are 13 residues in the CDR3. The CDR3 region has the DNA TGTGCCGTCAGGGACGGAGCGTACTACGAGCAGTACTTC. It yields the protein CAVRDGAYYEQYF.